This T cell receptor (beta chain) was found in a study of shared clonotypes between healthy human individuals. Worth noting for this clone: Other nucleotide sequences in the sample specify the same CDR3.

Germline values: CDR1 SGHTA, CDR2 FQGNSA. The length of the CDR3 is 14 residues. V gave up 3 bases and J gave up 0 bases, with 9 bases separating them. TCRdb's copy holds only in-frame clones and misses some; the assay was immunoSEQ multiplex PCR. The repertoire consists of more than 2,000,000 clones, with approximately 92% occurring once and the leading ten covering roughly 0.13%. The clonotype was recovered from a man younger than 35 in good health. Sequencing was carried out using naive CD4+ T cells sorted from blood. Indicated subset: CD45RA+ positively selected. The V gene is TRBV7-2, the J gene TRBJ2-7, with D possibly matching TRBD1 (6 bases). CDR3: CASSLDRSSYEQYF. CDR3 sequence (DNA): TGTGCCAGCAGCTTGGACAGAAGCTCCTACGAGCAGTACTTC.